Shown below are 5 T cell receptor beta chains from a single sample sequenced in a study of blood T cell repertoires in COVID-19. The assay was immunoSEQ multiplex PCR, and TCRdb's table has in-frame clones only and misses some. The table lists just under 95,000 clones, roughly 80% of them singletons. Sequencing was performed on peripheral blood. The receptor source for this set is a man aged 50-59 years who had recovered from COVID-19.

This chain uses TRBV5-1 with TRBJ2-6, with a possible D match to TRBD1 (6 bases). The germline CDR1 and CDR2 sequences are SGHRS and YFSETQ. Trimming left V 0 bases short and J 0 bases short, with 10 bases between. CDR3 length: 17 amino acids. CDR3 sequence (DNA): TGCGCCAGCAGCTTGGGACAGGTCCTCTCTGGGGCCAACGTCCTGACTTTC. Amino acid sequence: CASSLGQVLSGANVLTF.

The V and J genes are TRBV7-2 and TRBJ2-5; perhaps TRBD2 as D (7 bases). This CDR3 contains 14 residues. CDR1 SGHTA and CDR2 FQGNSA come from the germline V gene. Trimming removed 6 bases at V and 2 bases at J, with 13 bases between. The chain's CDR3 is CASRRGGLQETQYF. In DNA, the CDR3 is TGTGCCAGCAGGAGGGGGGGGCTACAAGAGACCCAGTACTTC.

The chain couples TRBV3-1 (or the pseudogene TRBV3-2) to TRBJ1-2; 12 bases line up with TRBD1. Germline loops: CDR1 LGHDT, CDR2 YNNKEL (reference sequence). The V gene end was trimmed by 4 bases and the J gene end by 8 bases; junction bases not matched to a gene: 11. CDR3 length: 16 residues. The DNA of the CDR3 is TGTGCCAGCAGCCCGCGACGGGACAGGGGGCATCGGGGCTACACCTTC. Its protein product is CASSPRRDRGHRGYTF.

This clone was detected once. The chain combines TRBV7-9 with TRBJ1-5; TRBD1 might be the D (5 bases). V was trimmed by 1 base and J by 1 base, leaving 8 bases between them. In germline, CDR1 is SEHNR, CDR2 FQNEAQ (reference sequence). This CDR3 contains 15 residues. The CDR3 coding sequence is TGTGCCAGCAGCTTAGGGGGCTGGAGCAATCAGCCCCAGCATTTT. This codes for CASSLGGWSNQPQHF. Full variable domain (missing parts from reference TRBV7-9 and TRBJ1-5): DTGVSQNPRHKITKRGQNVTFRCDPISEHNRLYWYRQTLGQGPEFLTYFQNEAQLEKSRLLSDRFSAERPKGSFSTLEIQRTEQGDSAMYLCASSLGGWSNQPQHFGDGTRLSIL.

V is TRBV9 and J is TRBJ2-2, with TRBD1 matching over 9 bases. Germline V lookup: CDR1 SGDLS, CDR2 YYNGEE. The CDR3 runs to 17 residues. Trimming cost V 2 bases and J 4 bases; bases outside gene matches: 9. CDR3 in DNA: TGTGCCAGCAGCGTTAGGGACAGGGCGGTGGGCACCGGGGAGCTGTTTTTT. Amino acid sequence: CASSVRDRAVGTGELFF.